This T cell receptor beta chain was captured by sequencing in a study of vaccination and CD4 T cells after COVID-19. A remark on this clonotype: What it recognizes is unknown.

Specified treatment: roughly 10-day PBMC culture with coronavirus spike peptide pools or control peptides (ViraFEST assay). With the Oncomine TCR Beta short-read assay, DNA from cultured CD4+ T cells was sequenced. TCRdb analysed the PCR reads with MiXCR anew, one entry per CDR3 protein. The repertoire holds more than 20,000 distinct CDR3 sequences, with 40% to 55% as singletons. The source was CD4+ T cells from blood, cultured in vitro, collected before SARS-CoV-2 vaccination. The clonotype originates from a human donor who received a COVID-19 vaccine.

CDR3: CSASTGAETQYF. In DNA, the CDR3 is TGCAGCGCCTCTACAGGGGCAGAGACCCAGTACTTC. This chain joins TRBV29-1 and TRBJ2-5, with 7 bases aligning to TRBD1. The CDR3 runs to 12 residues. J gave up 4 bases and V 7 bases, and 6 bases lay outside the gene matches. Germline V gene lookup returns CDR1 SQVTM and CDR2 ANQGSEA.